The rows below give T cell receptor beta chains drawn from one sample of a study of blood T cell repertoires in COVID-19. Method: immunoSEQ multiplex PCR; TCRdb's copy keeps in-frame clones and lacks some. The data show 230,000 or so clones, 70% to 85% seen once. The sample consisted of peripheral blood. Receptor source: a man aged 40-49 years who had recovered from COVID-19. Both conserved end residues are part of each CDR3. The D gene is left open where the match is weak. Not every row has a clone size; where given, it reads once, few, many or a size class.

d_call	v_call	cdr3_length	j_call	clone_size	cdr3_aa	cdr3_nt
.	TRBV7-9	14	TRBJ2-3	.	CASGWRGLGDTQYF	TGTGCCAGCGGTTGGAGGGGGCTCGGAGATACGCAGTATTTT
TRBD1	TRBV12-5	15	TRBJ1-2	.	CASGPTPTGAWGYTF	TGTGCTAGTGGCCCGACCCCCACAGGGGCCTGGGGCTACACCTTC
.	TRBV7-2	15	TRBJ1-5	.	CASSLAVGVGQPQHF	TGTGCCAGCAGCTTAGCGGTCGGGGTTGGTCAGCCCCAGCATTTT
.	TRBV21-1	16	TRBJ1-2	.	CASSKVAQAETWGYTF	TGTGCCAGCAGCAAAGTGGCCCAGGCCGAAACATGGGGCTACACCTTC
TRBD2	TRBV7-2	15	TRBJ2-2	.	CASSLVGGYTGELFF	TGTGCCAGCAGCTTAGTGGGGGGGTACACCGGGGAGCTGTTTTTT
.	TRBV30	12	TRBJ1-2	.	CASTTTRYGYTF	TGTGCCTCAACAACTACGCGCTATGGCTACACCTTC
.	TRBV4-1	15	TRBJ1-1	.	CASSQERSLNTEAFF	TGCGCCAGCAGCCAAGAGCGATCTTTGAACACTGAAGCTTTCTTT
.	TRBV25-1	13	TRBJ1-1	.	CASYDRLNTEAFF	TGTGCCAGTTACGACAGGTTGAACACTGAAGCTTTCTTT
TRBD2	TRBV7-2	15	TRBJ2-1	.	CASSPRLAGERKQFF	TGTGCCAGCAGCCCGCGACTAGCGGGAGAGAGGAAGCAGTTCTTC
TRBD1	TRBV27	18	TRBJ1-5	.	CASRPYGSGTGFSQPQHF	TGTGCCAGCCGCCCGTACGGATCCGGGACAGGGTTTTCTCAGCCCCAGCATTTT
.	TRBV29-1	12	TRBJ1-1	few	CSAVDVGLGAFF	TGCAGCGCTGTTGACGTTGGACTTGGAGCTTTCTTT
TRBD2	TRBV7-2	12	TRBJ2-7	.	CASSLASGVKYF	TGTGCCAGCAGCTTAGCTAGCGGGGTCAAGTACTTC
.	TRBV2	14	TRBJ2-5	once	CASSEGTHQETQYF	TGTGCCAGCAGTGAAGGGACACACCAAGAGACCCAGTACTTC
.	TRBV27	13	TRBJ2-2	.	CASSISLTGELFF	TGTGCCAGCAGTATTTCCTTGACCGGGGAGCTGTTTTTT
TRBD2	TRBV5-1	14	TRBJ2-5	.	CASSLTGGQETQYF	TGCGCCAGCAGCTTAACCGGGGGGCAAGAGACCCAGTACTTC
.	TRBV18	13	TRBJ2-5	many	CASSPQAMETQYF	TGTGCCAGCTCACCTCAGGCTATGGAGACCCAGTACTTC
TRBD2	TRBV6-4	16	TRBJ2-3	.	CASSDSGTSGTDTQYF	TGTGCCAGCAGTGACTCTGGTACTAGCGGCACAGATACGCAGTATTTT
TRBD1	TRBV3-1/TRBV3-2	17	TRBJ1-2	.	CASSPRTGSPFDYGYTF	TGTGCCAGCAGCCCCCGGACAGGGAGCCCCTTCGACTATGGCTACACCTTC
TRBD2	TRBV5-5	12	TRBJ2-7	.	CASSLGLAWQYF	TGTGCCAGCAGCTTGGGACTAGCATGGCAGTACTTC
.	TRBV7-2	14	TRBJ1-1	few	CASSPDGEDTEAFF	TGTGCCAGCAGTCCCGATGGGGAGGACACTGAAGCTTTCTTT
.	TRBV4-1	14	TRBJ2-7	.	CASSLAALSYEQYF	TGCGCCAGCAGCCTAGCGGCCCTTTCCTACGAGCAGTACTTC
.	TRBV11-3	15	TRBJ1-4	.	CASSLGGATNEKLFF	TGTGCCAGCAGCTTAGGGGGCGCGACTAATGAAAAACTGTTTTTT
TRBD1	TRBV6-2/TRBV6-3	15	TRBJ2-1	once	CASSPGQGDVGEQFF	TGTGCCAGCAGTCCGGGACAGGGGGATGTCGGTGAGCAGTTCTTC
.	TRBV25-1	12	TRBJ1-1	few	CASSDPRAEAFF	TGTGCCAGCAGTGATCCCAGGGCTGAAGCTTTCTTT
.	TRBV13	17	TRBJ2-3	.	CASSLGGSAGYTDTQYF	TGTGCCAGCAGCTTAGGGGGTTCCGCGGGTTATACGGATACGCAGTATTTT
.	TRBV12-3/TRBV12-4	13	TRBJ2-7	.	CASSLGPGDEQYF	TGTGCCAGCAGCCTCGGGCCAGGGGACGAGCAGTACTTC
.	TRBV5-1	12	TRBJ2-5	.	CASSPQEETQYF	TGCGCCAGCAGCCCGCAGGAAGAGACCCAGTACTTC
.	TRBV30	15	TRBJ2-7	once	CAWGKGSSFLYEQYF	TGTGCCTGGGGTAAAGGCTCTAGCTTTCTCTACGAGCAGTACTTC
TRBD2	TRBV9	16	TRBJ2-7	.	CASSVGASGFSYEQYF	TGTGCCAGCAGCGTAGGCGCTAGCGGGTTCTCCTACGAGCAGTACTTC
.	TRBV2	14	TRBJ2-1	.	CASSERGAYNEQFF	TGTGCCAGCAGTGAAAGGGGTGCATACAATGAGCAGTTCTTC
TRBD1	TRBV2	17	TRBJ2-7	once	CASSGKGDRANPYEQYF	TGTGCCAGCAGTGGAAAGGGAGACAGGGCGAACCCCTACGAGCAGTACTTC
TRBD1	TRBV6-2/TRBV6-3	14	TRBJ1-1	.	CASRYDRGAGEAFF	TGTGCCAGCAGATACGACAGGGGCGCGGGTGAAGCTTTCTTT
.	TRBV6-5	15	TRBJ1-2	once	CASSYSSTANYGYTF	TGTGCCAGCAGTTACTCGAGTACAGCTAACTATGGCTACACCTTC
TRBD1	TRBV18	13	TRBJ1-1	.	CASSAGTGAEAFF	TGTGCCAGCTCAGCCGGGACAGGGGCTGAAGCTTTCTTT
.	TRBV7-9	13	TRBJ2-7	.	CASSFRVRDEQYF	TGTGCCAGCAGCTTCCGGGTACGGGACGAGCAGTACTTC
TRBD2	TRBV30	11	TRBJ2-3	.	CACAGGVAQYF	TGTGCCTGCGCCGGGGGGGTAGCGCAGTATTTT
.	TRBV29-1	14	TRBJ1-1	.	CSAAGSGMNTEAFF	TGCAGCGCCGCGGGCTCGGGGATGAACACTGAAGCTTTCTTT
TRBD1	TRBV6-5	15	TRBJ2-7	.	CASSRPGTGIYEQYF	TGTGCCAGCAGCCGACCCGGGACAGGGATTTACGAGCAGTACTTC
.	TRBV7-9	16	TRBJ2-3	.	CASSLLIESSTDTQYF	TGTGCCAGCAGCCTATTGATTGAATCTAGCACAGATACGCAGTATTTT
TRBD2	TRBV3-1/TRBV3-2	16	TRBJ2-5	.	CASSQEVGGYQETQYF	TGTGCCAGCAGCCAAGAAGTCGGGGGGTACCAAGAGACCCAGTACTTC
TRBD1	TRBV3-1/TRBV3-2	17	TRBJ1-4	.	CASSQEGATGTNEKLFF	TGTGCCAGCAGCCAAGAAGGGGCGACAGGGACTAATGAAAAACTGTTTTTT
TRBD2	TRBV4-1	15	TRBJ2-7	.	CASSPRTSGGDEQYF	TGCGCCAGCAGCCCTAGGACTAGCGGGGGGGACGAGCAGTACTTC
TRBD1	TRBV9	17	TRBJ2-2	.	CASSVVWTGGYTGELFF	TGTGCCAGCAGCGTAGTTTGGACAGGGGGCTACACCGGGGAGCTGTTTTTT
.	TRBV27	14	TRBJ1-5	.	CASSSTGFNQPQHF	TGTGCCAGCAGTTCGACAGGATTCAATCAGCCCCAGCATTTT